These T cell receptor beta chains were read from a single sample in a study of blood T cell repertoires in COVID-19. TCRdb's copy holds only in-frame clones and misses some; the assay was immunoSEQ multiplex PCR. The sample includes approximately 350,000 clones, less than 90% of them seen just once. Sequencing input: peripheral blood. The source of these receptors is a woman in her sixties or seventies with COVID-19, enrolled during active disease. Both conserved end residues are part of each CDR3. The D gene is left open where the match is weak. Not all rows give a size; the values are once, few, many and, for expanded clones, a class.

j_call v_call clone_size d_call cdr3_aa cdr3_nt
TRBJ2-1 TRBV11-2 - - CASRRAGGTRYNEQFF TGTGCCAGCCGAAGGGCAGGGGGGACGCGATACAATGAGCAGTTCTTC
TRBJ2-7 TRBV28 - - CASSVAAGSYEQYF TGTGCCAGCAGTGTTGCAGCGGGCTCCTACGAGCAGTACTTC
TRBJ1-2 TRBV2 - - CASSEEAGLNYGYTF TGTGCCAGCAGTGAAGAGGCAGGGCTAAACTATGGCTACACCTTC
TRBJ1-3 TRBV28 - - CASTLGGSGNTIYF TGTGCCAGCACCCTAGGGGGTTCTGGAAACACCATATATTTT
TRBJ2-3 TRBV7-2 - TRBD2 CASSSASSGGDDGDTQYF TGTGCCAGCAGCTCCGCTTCTAGCGGGGGGGATGATGGAGATACGCAGTATTTT
TRBJ1-6 TRBV11-2 - - CASSHRGQGDSPLHF TGTGCCAGCAGCCACCGCGGTCAGGGTGATTCACCCCTCCACTTT
TRBJ1-2 TRBV5-6 - TRBD1 CASSLNRGSYGYTF TGTGCCAGCAGCTTGAACAGGGGATCCTATGGCTACACCTTC
TRBJ2-1 TRBV14 - - CASSQGFVYSLAQGIGLNEQFF TGTGCCAGCAGCCAAGGGTTCGTCTATTCCCTCGCGCAGGGGATTGGGCTCAATGAGCAGTTCTTC
TRBJ1-5 TRBV18 - TRBD1 CASRQGAQPQHF TGTGCCAGCCGACAGGGTGCTCAGCCCCAGCATTTT
TRBJ1-2 TRBV11-2 - - CASSVTTGGNYGYTF TGTGCCAGCAGCGTCACGACCGGAGGAAACTATGGCTACACCTTC
TRBJ1-5 TRBV6-5 - - CASSYSGEGNQPQHF TGTGCCAGCAGTTACAGCGGGGAAGGCAATCAGCCCCAGCATTTT
TRBJ2-1 TRBV7-3 few - CASSLGHNNEQFF TGTGCCAGCAGCTTGGGACATAACAATGAGCAGTTCTTC
TRBJ1-2 TRBV28 - - CASSHTGDPNYGYTF TGTGCCAGCAGTCATACAGGAGACCCTAACTATGGCTACACCTTC
TRBJ1-1 TRBV19 - - CASIPDSWGTEAFF TGTGCCAGTATTCCGGACAGTTGGGGGACTGAAGCTTTCTTT
TRBJ2-5 TRBV10-2 - TRBD2 CASSGTSGGPKRETQYF TGCGCCAGCAGTGGGACTAGCGGGGGGCCAAAAAGGGAGACCCAGTACTTC
TRBJ2-7 TRBV15 - TRBD2 CATSTGLAGRGEQYF TGTGCCACCAGCACAGGACTAGCGGGGCGCGGGGAGCAGTACTTC
TRBJ2-3 TRBV2 - TRBD2 CASSSGLAVNTDTQYF TGTGCCAGCAGTTCGGGACTAGCGGTGAACACAGATACGCAGTATTTT
TRBJ2-3 TRBV10-3 once - CAISESGRPILKPPEDTQYF TGTGCCATCAGTGAGTCGGGCAGGCCCATCCTCAAACCGCCCGAAGATACGCAGTATTTT
TRBJ2-5 TRBV4-1 - TRBD2 CASSQPTSGGTLRVVQYF TGCGCCAGCAGCCAACCTACTAGCGGGGGGACCCTACGGGTAGTCCAGTACTTC
TRBJ2-1 TRBV27 - - CASSLQGPYNEQFF TGTGCCAGCAGTTTACAGGGGCCCTACAATGAGCAGTTCTTC
TRBJ2-3 TRBV3-1/TRBV3-2 - TRBD2 CASSLRTSLADTQYF TGTGCCAGCAGCCTAAGGACTAGCTTAGCAGATACGCAGTATTTT
TRBJ1-1 TRBV7-2 once TRBD1 CASSWTGLNTEAFF TGTGCCAGCAGCTGGACAGGCCTGAACACTGAAGCTTTCTTT
TRBJ2-2 TRBV11-2 - - CASSLDLRGELFF TGTGCCAGCAGCTTAGATCTACGCGGGGAGCTGTTTTTT
TRBJ2-7 TRBV10-2 once TRBD2 CASSEGLASGYEQYF TGCGCCAGCAGTGAGGGGTTGGCTAGCGGGTACGAGCAGTACTTC
TRBJ2-3 TRBV10-1 - - CASYEAYPRNTDTQYF TGCGCCAGCTATGAGGCCTACCCGCGGAACACAGATACGCAGTATTTT
TRBJ1-6 TRBV5-3 - - CARSLGTLNSPLHF TGTGCCAGAAGCTTGGGTACTTTGAACTCACCCCTCCACTTT
TRBJ2-7 TRBV27 once TRBD1 CASSLVGDRVYEQYF TGTGCCAGCAGTTTAGTAGGGGACAGAGTCTACGAGCAGTACTTC
TRBJ1-2 TRBV7-9 - TRBD1 CASSLMSGQSGGGYTF TGTGCCAGCAGCTTAATGTCCGGTCAGTCAGGGGGTGGCTACACCTTC
TRBJ2-7 TRBV4-1 - - CASSQDRKGGSGEQYF TGCGCCAGCAGCCAAGATAGGAAGGGTGGCTCGGGAGAGCAGTACTTC
TRBJ2-1 TRBV12-5 - TRBD1 CASGLGQGYANEQFF TGTGCTAGTGGTTTGGGACAGGGTTATGCCAATGAGCAGTTCTTC